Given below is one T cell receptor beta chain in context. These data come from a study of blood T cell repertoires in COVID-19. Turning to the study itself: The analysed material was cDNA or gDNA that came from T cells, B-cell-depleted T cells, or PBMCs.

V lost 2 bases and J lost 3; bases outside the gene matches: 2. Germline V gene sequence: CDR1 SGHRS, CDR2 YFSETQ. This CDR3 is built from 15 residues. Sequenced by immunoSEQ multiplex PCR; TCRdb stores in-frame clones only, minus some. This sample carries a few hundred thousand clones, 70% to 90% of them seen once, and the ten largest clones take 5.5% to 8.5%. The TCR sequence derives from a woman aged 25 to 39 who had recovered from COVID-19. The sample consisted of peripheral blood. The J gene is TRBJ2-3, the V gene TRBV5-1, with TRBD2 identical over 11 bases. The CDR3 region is CASSFSGGATDTQYF. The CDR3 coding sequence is TGCGCCAGCAGCTTTAGCGGGGGGGCAACAGATACGCAGTATTTT.